This T cell receptor beta chain was profiled in a study of cytomegalovirus exposure and HLA in healthy donors (dated by TCRdb to 2016 to 2017). Concerning the study at large: According to an earlier analysis of 587 of the donors, about 170 million T cells yielded 95 million to 140 million unique TCR beta sequences and less than 300 Gb of sequence data. An early release that covered roughly 600 HLA-typed donors contained about 300 gigabases of sequencing data and tens of millions of unique TCR sequences. The genetic ancestry cluster associated with self-reported Caucasian donors included about four fifths of the roughly 360 genotyped donors. The study was designed to test whether signatures of past pathogen exposure could be identified by cataloging public T cell receptors. The study profiled the T cell repertoires of about 640 subjects by immunosequencing and related them to cytomegalovirus serostatus. Along with the approximately 650-subject first cohort, a separate validation cohort of over a hundred different subjects was used. To predict cytomegalovirus infection status, the study brought together high-throughput TCR immunosequencing, statistical association of individual TCRs with disease status, and machine learning. A later analysis re-analyzed previously published TCR beta repertoires from hundreds of donors and added high-resolution HLA genotyping to study TCR occurrence patterns. Rather than drawing on any new phenotypic data, the later analysis identified candidate immune exposures from TCR beta sequences and the way those sequences occurred across donors. In an earlier analysis of more than 550 of the donors, high-throughput TCR beta sequencing was used to judge whether each TCR beta V gene segment behaved as functional or pseudogenic. Donor age, sex, ethnicity and CMV serostatus were compiled alongside the repertoire data. A later genetic analysis used genome-wide SNP genotypes for about 55% of the 666 donors, treating that subset as a discovery cohort. All discovery cohort repertoires had been generated using a single sequencing platform. Class I and class II HLA loci were covered by the typing at four-digit resolution. Typing coverage differed by locus: A, B, C, DRB1 and DQB1 were typed in roughly 629-640 donors, DQA1 in about 560, DPA1 in 606, and DPB1 in just under 490. Roughly 5 DR-DQ haplotypes were handled as single units for association and clustering because linkage in the cohort was strong. On average, roughly 240,000 unique TCR beta nucleotide sequences were sequenced per donor among some 430 genotyped donors of the cohort, with roughly 18% of those sequences being non-productive. The paper's findings and limits, for the study overall: A few of the identified cytomegalovirus-associated TCR beta chains were confirmed in vitro to be specific for cytomegalovirus antigens. In a later analysis, the rate of TCR association differed among HLA loci, with DRB1 alleles having the most associated TCRs and HLA-C alleles having the fewest. A later analysis found that HLA-associated TCR beta chains were more clonally expanded and had lower generation probabilities than equally common non-associated chains. Cytomegalovirus status was reported to be diagnosed by the classifier with high specificity and sensitivity in both the original and validation cohorts. Because counts were too low, seventeen rarely observed V segments, including chromosome 9 orphons, were left out of the earlier analysis of a few hundred of the donors. This cohort had only TCR beta chains sequenced, and the lack of alpha or paired-chain data limited which features could be detected. A later genetic analysis associated a missense DCLRE1C variant with V-gene and J-gene trimming of TCR beta chains, and an independent cohort replicated the association. The only immune exposure information available for the cohort was CMV serostatus. Most TCR sequences were observed very rarely across donors, whereas some public TCRs were present in many individuals. A later analysis found that most CMV-associated TCR beta chains appeared HLA-restricted, with HLA associations seemingly driven largely by CMV exposure. The presence/absence analyses assumed that sequencing depth was roughly uniform across donors, and that assumption may not be true. The study gave a list of 150 to 200 TCR beta chains associated with cytomegalovirus. According to the authors, the approach could potentially be generalized to other disease states and immunological phenotypes. Some IMGT-functional V segments, including TRBV6-2 and TRBV6-3, could not be told apart with the 87-base-pair reads, so those segments were excluded. Because HLA typing was missing for some donors at each locus, association tests included only the typed subset. At a false discovery rate of 0.05, a later analysis linked 16,951 TCR beta sequences to specific HLA alleles. A later analysis reported that several top co-occurrence clusters appeared linked to parvovirus B19, influenza, CMV and Epstein-Barr virus. When HLA alleles, especially DR and DQ, strongly co-occurred, TCR associations were difficult to assign to individual alleles. Linkage disequilibrium might explain the correlated functional status among segregating V segments, but an unknown experimental factor could not be excluded. A cluster of highly shared sequence variants was judged likely to be a technical artifact of the sequencing pipeline. Broadly in line with IMGT annotations, most TCR beta V segments showed up in productive rearrangements about 87% or about 30% of the time in an earlier analysis of 450 to 600 of the donors. A later genetic analysis reported fewer N-insertions in productive TCRs among donors in an Asian-associated ancestry cluster than the roughly 620-donor mean. A further reported finding was that TCR beta sequences accurately predicted the HLA-A and HLA-B alleles for most subjects in the first cohort.

As regards this clone: Its antigen remains unidentified. No base-level quality is on record; no much larger clone is a single base apart.

The CDR3 runs 17 amino acids, cysteine and phenylalanine included. Only the CDR3 portion is preserved as DNA: 51 bases, with reading frame beginning at the first base. Relative to germline, V is 0 bases shorter and J is 0 bases shorter, with 14 bases between their ends. The germline V gene sets CDR1 to MNHGY and CDR2 to SAAAGT. Libraries were built with the immunoSEQ multiplex PCR assay. For the multiplex PCR, a mixture combining 60 forward primers for TCR Vbeta segments and 13 reverse primers for TCR Jbeta segments was used. A multiplex PCR assay on genomic DNA amplified the CDR3 region of rearranged TCR beta genes. On the Illumina HiSeq System, the amplified TCR beta libraries were sequenced as 87-base-pair reads. The authors' pipeline ran thus. Across the 500 to 700 repertoires, a later analysis counted approximately 83 million unique TCR beta chains, some 11 million of which were shared by at least two donors. Raw reads were error-corrected and collapsed into unique sequences with a nearest-neighbor algorithm that merged closely related sequences to remove PCR and sequencing errors. CDR3 sequences were aligned to IMGT reference sequences to assign V, D and J gene segments. For a sequence to be retained, a match of at least six nucleotides to both a V gene segment and a J gene segment was required. Rearrangements were classified as productive when the CDR3 lacked stop codons and remained in frame with V and J, and all other rearrangements were classified as non-productive. Following IMGT convention, CDR3 was defined as the stretch from the second conserved V-encoded cysteine to the conserved J-encoded phenylalanine. Sequences without an unambiguous match to a single V gene segment were excluded from the earlier analysis of about 640 of the donors. In an earlier analysis of 450 to 700 of the donors, V segments were called functional above 56.7% productive rearrangements and were called segregating when the between-donor standard deviation exceeded 5%. A statistical classification framework was built to diagnose cytomegalovirus status from the catalog of TCR beta chain sequences. In a later analysis, V and J genes were assigned by comparing TCR nucleotide sequences against IMGT/GENE-DB human TR gene sequences. The TCRdist pipeline was used in a later analysis to assign CDR3 sequences and most-parsimonious VDJ recombination scenarios. In a later analysis, every TCR beta chain was defined by the combination of its CDR3 amino acid sequence and its V-gene family, and reads without a unique V-gene family were dropped. A later analysis removed 600 or so highly shared, low-generation-probability nucleotide sequences to deal with suspected cross-contamination and a sequencing artifact. For each public chain, a later analysis derived a clonal expansion index from normalized ranks of inferred template counts within each repertoire. In a later analysis, generation probabilities were computed with a VDJ recombination model fitted to out-of-frame rearrangements, and the resulting probabilities were checked against IGoR. In a later analysis, TCR-TCR, TCR-HLA and TCR-CMV co-occurrence was scored with hypergeometric tests, and a repertoire-size bias correction was applied to TCR pairs. In a later analysis, false discovery rates were estimated by permuting HLA or CMV assignments 20 times. In a later analysis, co-occurring TCRs were grouped with DBSCAN, and TCRdist sequence similarity was added when clustering was performed within HLA-allele-positive subsets. Repertoires with fewer than 30,000 or more than 120,000 public chains were left out of co-occurrence clustering, as were about five repertoires with anomalous nucleotide sharing. Sourced from immuneACCESS, this table was stored by TCRdb with only in-frame sequences that have V and J called. A share of the clones is absent; for the studies checked, an unresolved V gene accounts for under half, and the remainder has no known explanation. For V, J and clone size, that table is used; D and trimming come from the DNA. The sample table shows some 130,000 clones, and 87% are seen once. In total, the top ten clones hold 4% to 6.5% of the sample.

In total, around 600 healthy bone marrow donors made up the cohort. At the time of sampling, every cohort member was nominally healthy, though immune exposures that went unrecorded were likely present. The donor was CMV seronegative and belonged to the group of several hundred seronegative cohort members. Every donor gave a peripheral blood sample, and the peripheral blood mononuclear cells from that sample were used for TCR beta sequencing. The Qiagen DNeasy Blood Extraction Kit was used to extract genomic DNA from the blood cell samples. The TCR was taken from a woman aged 25 to 39 in good health and CMV-seronegative. Source material: PBMCs. The chain is assembled from TRBV6-8 and TRBJ1-2; confidence is insufficient to name the D gene. This receptor has the CDR3 CASSYSKRGYSNYGYTF. In nucleotide form, the sequence is TGTGCCAGCAGTTACTCTAAACGAGGGTACTCTAACTATGGCTACACCTTC.